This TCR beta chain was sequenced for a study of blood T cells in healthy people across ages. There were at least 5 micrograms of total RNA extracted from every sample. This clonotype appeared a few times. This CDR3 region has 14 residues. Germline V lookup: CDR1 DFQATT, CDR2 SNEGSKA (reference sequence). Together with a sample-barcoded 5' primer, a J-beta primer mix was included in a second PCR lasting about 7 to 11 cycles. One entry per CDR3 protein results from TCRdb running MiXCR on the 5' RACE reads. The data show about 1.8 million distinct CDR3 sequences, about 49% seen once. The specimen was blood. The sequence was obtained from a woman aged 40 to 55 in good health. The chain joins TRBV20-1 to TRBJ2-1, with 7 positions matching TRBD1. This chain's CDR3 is CTSTDRTSYNEQFF. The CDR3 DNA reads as TGCACCTCGACGGACAGGACGTCCTACAATGAGCAGTTCTTC.